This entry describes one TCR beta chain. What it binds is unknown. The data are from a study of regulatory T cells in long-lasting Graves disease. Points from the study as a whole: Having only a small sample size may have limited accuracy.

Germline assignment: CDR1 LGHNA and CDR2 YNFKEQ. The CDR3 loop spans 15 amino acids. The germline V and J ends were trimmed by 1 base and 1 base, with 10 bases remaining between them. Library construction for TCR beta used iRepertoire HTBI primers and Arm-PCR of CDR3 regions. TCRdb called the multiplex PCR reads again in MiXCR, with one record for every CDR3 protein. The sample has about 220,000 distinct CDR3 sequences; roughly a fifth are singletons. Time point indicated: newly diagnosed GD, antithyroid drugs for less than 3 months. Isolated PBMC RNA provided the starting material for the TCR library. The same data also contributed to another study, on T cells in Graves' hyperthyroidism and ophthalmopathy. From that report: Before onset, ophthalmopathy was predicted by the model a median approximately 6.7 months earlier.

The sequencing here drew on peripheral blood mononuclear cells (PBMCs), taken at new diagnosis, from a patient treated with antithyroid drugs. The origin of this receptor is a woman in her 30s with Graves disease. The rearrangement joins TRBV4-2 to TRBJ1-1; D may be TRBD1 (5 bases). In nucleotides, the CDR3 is TGTGCCAGCAGCCAAGCGGGGGAGCCGAACACTGAAGCTTTCTTT. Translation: CASSQAGEPNTEAFF.